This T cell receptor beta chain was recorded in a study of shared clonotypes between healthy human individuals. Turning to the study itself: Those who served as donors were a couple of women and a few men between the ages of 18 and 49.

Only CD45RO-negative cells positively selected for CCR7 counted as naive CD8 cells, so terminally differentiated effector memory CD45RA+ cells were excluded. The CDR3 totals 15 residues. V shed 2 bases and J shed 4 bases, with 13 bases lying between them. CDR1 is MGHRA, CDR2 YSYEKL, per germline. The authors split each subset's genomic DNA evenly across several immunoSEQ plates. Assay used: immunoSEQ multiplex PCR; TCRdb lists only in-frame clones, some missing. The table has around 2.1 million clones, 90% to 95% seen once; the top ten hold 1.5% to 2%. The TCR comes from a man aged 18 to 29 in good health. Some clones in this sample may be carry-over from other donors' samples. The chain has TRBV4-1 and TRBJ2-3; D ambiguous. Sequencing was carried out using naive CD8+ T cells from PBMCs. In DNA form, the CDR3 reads TGCGCCAGCAGCCAAAGCCGCGAGGCCCCAGATACGCAGTATTTT. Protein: CASSQSREAPDTQYF.